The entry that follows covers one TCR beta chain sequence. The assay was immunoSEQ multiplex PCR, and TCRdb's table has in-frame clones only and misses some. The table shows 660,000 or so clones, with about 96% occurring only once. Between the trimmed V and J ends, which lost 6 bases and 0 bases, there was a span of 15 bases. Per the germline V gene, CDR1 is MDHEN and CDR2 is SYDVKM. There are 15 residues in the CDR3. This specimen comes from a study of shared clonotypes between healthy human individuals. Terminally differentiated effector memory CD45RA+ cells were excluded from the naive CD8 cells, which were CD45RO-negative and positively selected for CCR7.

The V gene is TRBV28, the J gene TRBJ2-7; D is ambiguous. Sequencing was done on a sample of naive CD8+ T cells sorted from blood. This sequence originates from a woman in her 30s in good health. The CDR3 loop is CASSFPRRGSYEQYF. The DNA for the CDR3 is TGTGCCAGCAGCTTCCCCCGACGTGGCTCCTACGAGCAGTACTTC.